These 5 T cell receptor beta chains share one sample of origin, sequenced in a study of blood T cell repertoires in COVID-19. TCRdb's table, derived via immunoSEQ multiplex PCR, lists solely in-frame clones and lacks some. The sample yields 45,000 to 65,000 clones, 89% seen once. The sequenced sample consisted of peripheral blood. The receptors originated from a human donor in a cohort sampled during active COVID-19.

V and J are TRBV19 and TRBJ1-2, with D unclear. Looked up from germline, CDR1 is LNHDA and CDR2 is SQIVND (reference sequence). V was pared by 7 bases and J by 0 bases, with 6 bases between. The CDR3 totals 12 residues. CDR3 sequence (DNA): TGTGCCAGTAACAGAGCTAACTATGGCTACACCTTC. Amino acid sequence: CASNRANYGYTF.

This sequence joins TRBV5-1 and TRBJ1-3, with D perhaps matching TRBD1 (5 bases). The CDR3 loop spans 14 amino acids. Trimming pared 2 bases from V and 3 bases from J, leaving 9 bases between. Germline assignment: CDR1 SGHRS and CDR2 YFSETQ. CDR3 DNA: TGCGCCAGCAGCTTAGCGGGGCTTGGAAACACCATATATTTT. Its protein product is CASSLAGLGNTIYF.

The DNA of the CDR3 is TGTGCCAGCAGTGAAGTGGACACCGATCAGCCCCAGCATTTT. Residues: CASSEVDTDQPQHF. This chain links TRBV2 with TRBJ1-5, with D perhaps matching TRBD1 (5 bases). The germline gives CDR1 SNHLY, CDR2 FYNNEI. V was shortened by 1 base and J by 5 bases, with 9 bases between the two germline ends. The CDR3 runs to 14 residues.

A remark on this clone: Its ends do not fully match the called genes, so a read error is possible. The rearrangement joins TRBV7-2 to TRBJ2-2, with a weak D call TRBD2 (5 bases). Germline V lookup: CDR1 SGHTA, CDR2 FQGNSA. This CDR3 contains 13 residues. CDR3 sequence (DNA): TGTGCCAGCAGCGTAGCGTCTCCCGGGGAGCTGTTTTTT. It encodes CASSVASPGELFF. The variable domain in full, completed from reference TRBV7-2 and TRBJ2-2, reads GAGVSQSPSNKVTEKGKDVELRCDPISGHTALYWYRQSLGQGLEFLIYFQGNSAPDKSGLPSDRFSAERTGGSVSTLTIQRTQQEDSAVYLCASSVASPGELFFGEGSRLTVL.

The chain recombines TRBV15 with TRBJ2-7; TRBD1 agrees at 7 bases. This CDR3 contains 15 residues. V shed 3 bases, J shed 6 bases, and the junction held 11 bases outside the gene matches. The germline V gene has CDR1 LNHNV and CDR2 YYDKDF (reference sequence). The CDR3 sequence is CATSRQTISGGEQYF. The CDR3 DNA follows: TGTGCCACCAGCAGGCAAACTATTTCAGGGGGCGAGCAGTACTTC.